This TCR beta chain was documented in a study of blood T cell repertoires in COVID-19. About the research overall: There were acute and convalescent COVID-19 samples, and they came from the United States, Italy and Spain. In each case, the material was cDNA or gDNA derived from T cells, B-cell-depleted T cells, or PBMCs.

This clone came up once. The germline V gene has CDR1 LGHDT and CDR2 YNNKEL (reference sequence). This CDR3 comprises 15 residues. Losses at the gene ends were 6 bases for V and 5 bases for J; bases not matched to a gene: 9. In the source study's methods: Reference gene primers were amplified, and this amplification served to estimate nucleated cell counts. TCRdb's copy holds only in-frame clones and misses some; the assay was immunoSEQ multiplex PCR. V and J calls and clone size are those listed in that table; D and trimming were worked out from the DNA. The data hold about 130,000 clones, with over 75% observed a single time. It was during active infection that Seattle patients were enrolled and then longitudinally followed.

The sequenced material came from peripheral blood. The source of this sequence is a man under 40 with COVID-19, enrolled during active disease. The rearrangement links TRBV3-1 (or the pseudogene TRBV3-2) to TRBJ2-5; TRBD2 aligns across 10 bases. This chain's CDR3 is CASSLDSGRFETQYF. The CDR3 region has the DNA TGTGCCAGCAGTCTTGATAGCGGGAGGTTCGAGACCCAGTACTTC.